This T cell receptor beta chain was sequenced during a study of Ad26.COV2.S vaccination and SARS-CoV-2 variants. Looking at the study overall: Once or twice, 56 days apart, Ad26.COV2.S was delivered intramuscularly. The study, taken as a whole, reports: Placebo and vaccine recipients had non-spike TCR breadth that was similar. Responses of spike-specific T cells (both CD8+ and CD4+) reportedly showed substantial breadth after vaccination.

The treatment was: around 19 received Ad26.COV2.S at low or high dose, single or two shots; about 5 received placebo; per-sample allocation not given. Specimens were obtained on day 63 following the first vaccine or placebo injection. The shot given was an Ad26 vector that makes Wuhan-strain SARS-CoV-2 spike. For this clone: Its antigen is unknown.

The CDR3 spans 15 residues. V was cut by 0 bases and J by 2 bases, with 11 bases left in between. Germline CDR1 SGHRS, CDR2 YFSETQ. TCRdb's copy holds only in-frame clones and misses some; the assay was immunoSEQ multiplex PCR. The sample lists roughly 320,000 clones, roughly 84% occurring once. Here the sequenced sample was peripheral blood, taken in a trial of Ad26.COV2.S vaccine versus placebo. This TCR came from a person aged 18-60 years who received the Ad26.COV2.S COVID-19 vaccine or a placebo. The chain is built from TRBV5-1 and TRBJ1-1; no firm D call. CDR3 in amino acids: CASSLVGQPNTEAFF. The CDR3 DNA follows: TGCGCCAGCAGCTTGGTAGGGCAACCTAACACTGAAGCTTTCTTT.